The rows below give T cell receptor beta chains drawn from one sample of a study. One entry per CDR3 protein, called by TCRdb with MiXCR from the reads. The table lists 200 or so distinct CDR3 sequences, less than 25% of them singletons. What was sequenced was CD8+ T cells (not recorded whether cultured). The receptors shown here come from a male donor. The CDR3 runs from the conserved cysteine through the conserved F or W. Each record gives: CDR3 length, J gene, clone size, V gene, D gene, CDR3 protein, CDR3 DNA. A D gene is named only where the DNA matches it firmly. Size is stated for part of the rows, as once, few or many counts, or as a class when the clone is expanded.

length: 12; J: TRBJ1-1; size: large; V: TRBV19; D: NA; CDR3: CASLQGRTEAFF; DNA: TGTGCCAGTCTCCAGGGAAGGACTGAAGCTTTCTTT
length: 12; J: TRBJ1-5; size: large; V: TRBV13; D: NA; CDR3: CASSLSRQPQHF; DNA: TGTGCCAGCAGCTTATCACGGCAGCCCCAGCATTTT
length: 15; J: TRBJ1-2; size: NA; V: TRBV20-1; D: TRBD1; CDR3: CSARDREEANYGYTF; DNA: TGCAGTGCGCGGGACAGGGAGGAAGCTAACTATGGCTACACCTTC
length: 16; J: TRBJ2-7; size: large; V: TRBV29-1; D: TRBD2; CDR3: CSVDGSLAGRSYEQYF; DNA: TGCAGCGTTGACGGGTCACTAGCGGGCCGCTCCTACGAGCAGTACTTC
length: 15; J: TRBJ1-4; size: few; V: TRBV10-2; D: NA; CDR3: CASSGPDGAWEKLFF; DNA: TGCGCCAGCAGTGGACCAGACGGGGCTTGGGAAAAACTGTTTTTT
length: 15; J: TRBJ2-1; size: large; V: TRBV6-4; D: TRBD2; CDR3: CASSVAGGGLNEQFF; DNA: TGTGCCAGCAGTGTGGCGGGAGGGGGGTTGAATGAGCAGTTCTTC
length: 15; J: TRBJ2-1; size: large; V: TRBV9; D: TRBD2; CDR3: CASSVGGGNYNEQFF; DNA: TGTGCCAGCAGCGTAGGGGGGGGAAATTACAATGAGCAGTTCTTC
length: 15; J: TRBJ2-3; size: hyperexpanded; V: TRBV29-1; D: NA; CDR3: CSGKRDTSWTDTQYF; DNA: TGCAGCGGTAAACGGGACACATCTTGGACAGATACGCAGTATTTT
length: 18; J: TRBJ2-6; size: NA; V: TRBV9; D: NA; CDR3: CASSVGGGYASGANVLTF; DNA: TGTGCCAGCAGCGTAGGGGGCGGGTACGCCTCTGGGGCCAACGTCCTGACTTTC
length: 16; J: TRBJ2-3; size: few; V: TRBV15; D: NA; CDR3: CATSRGAGTSTDTQYF; DNA: TGTGCCACCAGCAGAGGGGCAGGGACTAGCACAGATACGCAGTATTTT
length: 14; J: TRBJ2-1; size: large; V: TRBV7-8; D: NA; CDR3: CASSSRDGNNEQFF; DNA: TGTGCCAGCAGCTCCCGGGACGGCAACAATGAGCAGTTCTTC
length: 12; J: TRBJ2-2; size: large; V: TRBV5-1; D: NA; CDR3: CASSLRTRELFF; DNA: TGCGCCAGCAGCTTGCGCACCCGGGAGCTGTTTTTT
length: 12; J: TRBJ1-1; size: hyperexpanded; V: TRBV19; D: NA; CDR3: CASRTGYTEAFF; DNA: TGTGCCAGTAGAACAGGGTACACTGAAGCTTTCTTT
length: 13; J: TRBJ2-1; size: large; V: TRBV29-1; D: TRBD2; CDR3: CSVETSGNREQFF; DNA: TGCAGCGTTGAAACTAGCGGGAATCGCGAGCAGTTCTTC
length: 17; J: TRBJ1-5; size: few; V: TRBV27; D: TRBD1; CDR3: CASSLSLGQAFNQPQHF; DNA: TGTGCCAGCAGTTTAAGTTTGGGACAGGCTTTCAATCAGCCCCAGCATTTT
length: 12; J: TRBJ2-3; size: large; V: TRBV28; D: NA; CDR3: CASSLSTDTQYF; DNA: TGTGCCAGCAGTTTATCAACAGATACGCAGTATTTT
length: 14; J: TRBJ1-4; size: large; V: TRBV12-3/TRBV12-4; D: NA; CDR3: CASSPGPWNEKLFF; DNA: TGTGCCAGCAGTCCCGGGCCCTGGAATGAAAAACTGTTTTTT